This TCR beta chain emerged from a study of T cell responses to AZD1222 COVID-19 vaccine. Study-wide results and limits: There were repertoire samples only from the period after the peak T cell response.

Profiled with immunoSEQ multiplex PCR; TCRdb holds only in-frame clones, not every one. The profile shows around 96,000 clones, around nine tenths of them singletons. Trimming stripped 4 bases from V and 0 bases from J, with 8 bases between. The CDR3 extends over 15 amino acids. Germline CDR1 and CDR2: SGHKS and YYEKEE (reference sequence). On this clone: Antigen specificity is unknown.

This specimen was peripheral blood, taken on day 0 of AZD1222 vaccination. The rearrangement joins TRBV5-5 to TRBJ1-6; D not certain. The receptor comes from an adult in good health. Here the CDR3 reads CASSPSGSYNSPLHF. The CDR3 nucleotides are TGTGCCAGCAGCCCCTCCGGCTCCTATAATTCACCCCTCCACTTT.